This is a list of T cell receptor beta chains from one sample in a study of cytomegalovirus exposure and HLA in healthy donors. The method was immunoSEQ multiplex PCR; TCRdb's version includes in-frame clones alone and lacks a portion of them. The sample has around 150,000 clones, 60% to 80% seen once. Sequences were obtained from PBMCs. The receptors were sampled from a woman aged 35 to 49 in good health and CMV-seronegative. Both conserved end residues are trimmed from each CDR3.

j_gene,v_gene,len,CDR3aa
TRBJ1-2,TRBV19,10,ASTREGYGYT
TRBJ1-1,TRBV20-1,8,SAHYTEAF
TRBJ2-1,TRBV6-5,9,ASTRGNEQF
TRBJ2-1,TRBV28,14,ASSLLAGFLGDEQF
TRBJ2-1,TRBV15,13,ATSRDLQGANEQF
TRBJ1-5,TRBV2,12,ASSLGGGNQPQH
TRBJ2-1,TRBV19,13,ASGQQGGRYNEQF
TRBJ2-7,TRBV4-3,11,ASSLIRGYEQY
TRBJ1-5,TRBV19,13,ASSMYTNSNQPQH
TRBJ2-3,TRBV10-3,12,AISERTDTDTQY
TRBJ2-5,TRBV7-9,10,ASSLVFETQY
TRBJ2-7,TRBV9,14,ASSPRGAGGPHEQY
NA,TRBV28,13,ASSTPDRGGREQY
TRBJ1-2,TRBV11-3,11,ASSRTGNYGYT
TRBJ2-2,TRBV5-4,13,ASSLAGGRTGELF
TRBJ1-5,TRBV19,13,ASSIIQGRNQPQH
TRBJ2-1,TRBV7-3,12,ASKIAGEYNEQF
TRBJ1-2,TRBV9,13,ASSPEAGWGYGYT
TRBJ2-1,TRBV10-1,10,ASSTNLGEQF
TRBJ2-5,TRBV4-2,19,ASSQGLGTSGGTSYQETQY
TRBJ2-5,TRBV7-2,13,ASSFARGRLETQY
TRBJ1-1,TRBV19,14,ASSPGRFLTGTEAF
TRBJ2-2,TRBV7-3,12,ASSPLTSSVELF
TRBJ1-1,TRBV10-3,10,AISGQGGEAF
TRBJ2-1,TRBV27,12,ASSFSGSSNEQF
TRBJ2-3,TRBV7-3,13,ASSIDTKGADTQY
TRBJ2-3,TRBV19,12,ASLERGRTDTQY
TRBJ1-6,TRBV6-5,10,ASIGGGSPLH
TRBJ2-5,TRBV7-3,13,ASSPLGQEQETQY
TRBJ2-7,TRBV28,15,ASKGGASGRVVYEQY
TRBJ2-3,TRBV28,11,ASTTNSGDTQY
TRBJ2-1,TRBV29-1,12,SVTGTALYNEQF
TRBJ2-5,TRBV6-1,11,ASNGGTEETQY
TRBJ2-1,TRBV28,16,ASSLVSRASFTYNEQF
TRBJ2-5,TRBV21-1,8,ASNLGRQY